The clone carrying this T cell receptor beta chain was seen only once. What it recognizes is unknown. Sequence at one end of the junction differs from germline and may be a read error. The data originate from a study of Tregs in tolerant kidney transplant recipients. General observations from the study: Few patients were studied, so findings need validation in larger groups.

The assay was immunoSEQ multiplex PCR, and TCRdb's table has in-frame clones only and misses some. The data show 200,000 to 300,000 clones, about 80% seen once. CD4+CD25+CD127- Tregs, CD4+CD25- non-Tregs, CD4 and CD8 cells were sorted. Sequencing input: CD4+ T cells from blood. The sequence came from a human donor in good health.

The CDR3 sequence: CASRHTGERFF. The CDR3 DNA sequence: TGTGCCAGCAGGCACACCGGGGAGCGGTTTTTT. The chain employs TRBV6-5 and TRBJ2-2; tentatively, D is TRBD2 (5 bases). Germline assignment: CDR1 MNHEY and CDR2 SVGAGI. CDR3 length equals 11 residues.